The 3 T cell receptor beta chains below come from one sample, sequenced in a study of blood T cell repertoires in COVID-19. TCRdb's copy holds only in-frame clones and misses some; the assay was immunoSEQ multiplex PCR. The data contain over 250,000 clones, 85% of them seen just once; the ten biggest clones take up 4.5% to 5.5%. The source material was peripheral blood. These receptors came from a man over 45 with active or convalescent COVID-19.

This chain connects TRBV27 to TRBJ2-3, with D maybe TRBD2 (7 bases). Trimming removed 3 bases at V and 5 bases at J, with 12 bases between. CDR1 and CDR2 from the germline V gene are MNHEY and SMNVEV (reference sequence). This CDR3 comprises 14 residues. In DNA form, the CDR3 reads TGTGCCAGCAGTTTCGGGGGGCGCGGAGATACGCAGTATTTT. Amino acids: CASSFGGRGDTQYF.

This rearrangement joins TRBV5-1 to TRBJ2-5; a weak D match, TRBD2 (6 bases). Germline CDR1 and CDR2: SGHRS and YFSETQ. CDR3 size: 15 residues. Trimming took off 7 bases at V and 1 base at J, with 17 bases between the two ends. The DNA for the CDR3 is TGCGCCAGCGGTCGGGGGACCCTGGCCCAAGAGACCCAGTACTTC. Encoded protein: CASGRGTLAQETQYF.

This rearrangement joins TRBV3-1 (or the pseudogene TRBV3-2) to TRBJ2-3; 12 bases align to TRBD2. There are 15 residues in the CDR3. Germline CDR1 LGHDT, CDR2 YNNKEL (reference sequence). Trimming cost V 3 bases and J 7 bases; bases outside gene matches: 5. CDR3 protein: CASSQTGLAGHTQYF. The CDR3 DNA reads TGTGCCAGCAGCCAGACTGGACTAGCGGGGCATACGCAGTATTTT.